This T cell receptor (beta chain) derives from a study of OX40 agonist ivuxolimab in advanced cancers. The table came from immunoSEQ multiplex PCR; TCRdb's copy has only in-frame clones and leaves some out. The data contain around 70,000 clones, roughly 88% of them singletons. The TCR was taken from an adult with an advanced solid tumor such as melanoma, head and neck, liver or kidney cancer. The sample was CD4+ or CD8+ T cells sorted from blood, taken in a trial of the OX40 agonist ivuxolimab.

The CDR3 DNA follows: TGCGCCAGCAGCCCGGACCCACCAGCACATACGCAGTATTTT. It encodes CASSPDPPAHTQYF. The chain carries TRBV5-1 and TRBJ2-3; unclear D gene. Trimming removed 4 bases from V and 7 bases from J, with 16 bases in between. CDR3 size: 14 residues. CDR1 and CDR2 from the germline V gene are SGHRS and YFSETQ.